These T cell receptor beta chains were read from a single sample in a study of T cells after yellow fever vaccination. In TCRdb, the 5' RACE reads were re-called with MiXCR into one record per CDR3 protein. The sample has some 350,000 distinct CDR3 sequences; around 3.9% are singletons. Sequenced material: PBMCs, taken 5 days after the yellow fever booster vaccination. The source of these receptors is a young man who received the YFV17D yellow fever vaccine. Both conserved end residues are part of each CDR3. A D gene is named only where the DNA matches it firmly. Not all rows give a size; the values are once, few, many and, for expanded clones, a class.

abundance	d_gene	v_gene	j_gene	CDR3aa	CDR3nt
many	.	TRBV19	TRBJ1-2	CATTWGLRGYTF	TGTGCCACCACGTGGGGACTCCGAGGCTACACCTTC
many	.	TRBV5-1	TRBJ2-3	CASSLGEQVDTQYF	TGCGCCAGCAGCTTGGGGGAACAGGTAGATACGCAGTATTTT
.	.	TRBV29-1	TRBJ2-1	CSVPNLREDEQFF	TGCAGCGTTCCCAATTTACGGGAAGATGAGCAGTTCTTC
many	.	TRBV5-1	TRBJ2-5	CASRQNQETQYF	TGCGCCAGCCGACAGAATCAAGAGACCCAGTACTTC
.	TRBD1	TRBV6-5	TRBJ2-7	CASSTGDRVPYEQYF	TGTGCCAGCAGTACGGGGGACAGGGTTCCCTACGAGCAGTACTTC
few	TRBD1	TRBV12-3/TRBV12-4	TRBJ1-2	CASSLENRGSYGYTF	TGTGCCAGCAGTTTGGAGAACAGGGGGTCCTATGGCTACACCTTC
many	.	TRBV12-3/TRBV12-4	TRBJ2-5	CASSPRVSSQETQYF	TGTGCCAGCAGCCCGAGAGTGTCAAGCCAAGAGACCCAGTACTTC
few	.	TRBV7-2	TRBJ1-6	CASSLVIADNSPLHF	TGTGCCAGCAGCTTAGTAATCGCAGATAATTCACCCCTCCACTTT
.	TRBD1	TRBV10-3	TRBJ2-5	CAIRPGPGGAETQYF	TGTGCCATCAGACCTGGTCCAGGGGGCGCAGAGACCCAGTACTTC
many	.	TRBV10-3	TRBJ2-5	CAIRPRDGQETQYF	TGTGCCATCAGGCCGCGGGACGGACAAGAGACCCAGTACTTC
many	TRBD1	TRBV5-1	TRBJ1-5	CASSTGTGYQPQHF	TGCGCCAGCAGCACCGGGACAGGGTATCAGCCCCAGCATTTT
.	.	TRBV9	TRBJ2-1	CASSVEPSVREQFF	TGTGCCAGCAGCGTAGAACCTAGCGTGCGGGAGCAGTTCTTC
.	.	TRBV29-1	TRBJ1-1	CSVMLLGSEAFF	TGCAGCGTTATGCTTTTAGGCTCTGAAGCTTTCTTT
many	TRBD2	TRBV3-1	TRBJ2-1	CASSPRLAGGPLNEQFF	TGTGCCAGCAGCCCACGACTAGCGGGGGGGCCTCTGAATGAGCAGTTCTTC
few	.	TRBV6-5	TRBJ2-2	CSSSYSYGSLPNTGELFF	TGTTCCAGCAGTTACTCATACGGGAGCTTGCCGAACACCGGGGAGCTGTTTTTT
few	.	TRBV27	TRBJ1-4	CASSLNRDNEKLFF	TGTGCCAGCAGTTTAAACAGGGATAATGAAAAACTGTTTTTT
few	.	TRBV7-2	TRBJ2-2	CASSPRSRGVTGELFF	TGTGCCAGCAGCCCCCGGTCCCGCGGAGTGACCGGGGAGCTGTTTTTT
few	TRBD2	TRBV10-3	TRBJ2-3	CAISESGEGLAVTDTQYF	TGTGCCATCAGTGAGTCGGGTGAGGGACTAGCGGTCACAGATACGCAGTATTTT
.	TRBD1	TRBV7-8	TRBJ2-3	CASSSNRDRVTTQYF	TGTGCCAGCAGCTCAAACAGGGACAGGGTTACTACGCAGTATTTT
.	TRBD1	TRBV12-3/TRBV12-4	TRBJ2-5	CASSSNRGRRGTQYF	TGTGCCAGCAGTTCCAACAGGGGGCGCAGGGGGACCCAGTACTTC
many	.	TRBV5-1	TRBJ1-1	CASSPGGGEMNTEAFF	TGCGCCAGCAGCCCGGGGGGTGGGGAGATGAACACTGAAGCTTTCTTT
many	TRBD1	TRBV5-1	TRBJ2-1	CASSLDGLGGDEQFF	TGCGCCAGCAGCTTGGACGGGCTAGGGGGCGATGAGCAGTTCTTC
.	TRBD2	TRBV6-4	TRBJ2-5	CASSEQAGGQETQYF	TGTGCCAGCAGTGAGCAAGCGGGGGGGCAAGAGACCCAGTACTTC
.	.	TRBV27	TRBJ1-2	CASSFLATANYGYTF	TGTGCCAGCAGTTTTCTCGCGACAGCTAACTATGGCTACACCTTC
many	.	TRBV6-5	TRBJ2-3	CASSPRGGGTDTQYF	TGTGCCAGCAGCCCCAGGGGAGGGGGCACAGATACGCAGTATTTT
many	.	TRBV20-1	TRBJ2-1	CSARGPAGEQFF	TGCAGTGCTAGAGGGCCCGCTGGTGAGCAGTTCTTC
many	.	TRBV5-1	TRBJ2-3	CASSLGQPFTDTQYF	TGCGCCAGCAGCTTGGGTCAGCCTTTCACAGATACGCAGTATTTT
.	TRBD2	TRBV7-9	TRBJ2-5	CASTVAGGSKETQYF	TGTGCCAGCACCGTTGCGGGGGGGAGTAAAGAGACCCAGTACTTC
many	.	TRBV5-1	TRBJ2-1	CASSLAGPEQFF	TGCGCCAGCAGCTTGGCGGGTCCGGAGCAGTTCTTC
many	.	TRBV27	TRBJ1-1	CASSSRPNTEAFF	TGTGCCAGCAGTTCCAGACCGAACACTGAAGCTTTCTTT
many	.	TRBV20-1	TRBJ2-7	CSANRYYEQYF	TGCAGTGCTAACCGGTACTACGAGCAGTACTTC
many	TRBD2	TRBV4-1	TRBJ2-1	CASSQRTSGGANGEQFF	TGCGCCAGCAGCCAAAGGACTAGCGGGGGGGCGAATGGTGAGCAGTTCTTC
few	.	TRBV7-6	TRBJ2-5	CASSLEVQGGTQYF	TGTGCCAGCAGCTTAGAGGTCCAGGGCGGGACCCAGTACTTC
.	.	TRBV12-3/TRBV12-4	TRBJ1-4	CASRARWGNEKLFF	TGTGCCAGCAGGGCGCGTTGGGGGAATGAAAAACTGTTTTTT
many	.	TRBV29-1	TRBJ2-1	CSVEGGLGIDEQFF	TGCAGCGTCGAAGGAGGGCTGGGTATTGATGAGCAGTTCTTC
.	.	TRBV5-1	TRBJ1-5	CASSPGTGTLNQPQHF	TGCGCCAGCAGCCCGGGAACAGGGACCCTCAATCAGCCCCAGCATTTT
few	.	TRBV2	TRBJ1-4	CASRDLGSSEKLFF	TGTGCCAGCAGGGATTTGGGGTCTAGTGAAAAACTGTTTTTT
.	TRBD1	TRBV24-1	TRBJ2-5	CATSDLYRGEETQYF	TGTGCCACCAGTGATTTGTACAGGGGTGAAGAGACCCAGTACTTC
.	.	TRBV12-3/TRBV12-4	TRBJ2-6	CASGPGQNSGANVLTF	TGTGCCAGCGGTCCGGGACAAAACTCTGGGGCCAACGTCCTGACTTTC
.	.	TRBV27	TRBJ2-5	CASSDLSEGQETQYF	TGTGCCAGCAGTGACCTCTCCGAGGGCCAAGAGACCCAGTACTTC
few	.	TRBV3-1	TRBJ1-2	CASSLNGNPRNGYTF	TGTGCCAGCAGCCTTAACGGGAACCCGAGGAATGGCTACACCTTC
few	TRBD2	TRBV7-9	TRBJ2-3	CATGTSGGRDTQYF	TGTGCCACCGGGACTAGCGGTGGGCGGGATACGCAGTATTTT
.	.	TRBV20-1	TRBJ1-4	CSAAGQMEKLFF	TGCAGTGCTGCCGGACAGATGGAAAAACTGTTTTTT
few	.	TRBV27	TRBJ2-1	CASSLAGREQFF	TGTGCCAGCAGTTTAGCAGGGCGTGAGCAGTTCTTC
.	TRBD1	TRBV6-1	TRBJ1-4	CASSPTGGQEKLFF	TGTGCCAGCAGCCCTACAGGGGGACAAGAAAAACTGTTTTTT
many	TRBD2	TRBV5-1	TRBJ2-3	CASSPSGGDTDTQYF	TGCGCCAGCAGCCCTAGCGGGGGAGATACAGATACGCAGTATTTT
.	TRBD1	TRBV14	TRBJ1-5	CASSRGDYRGLDQPQHF	TGTGCCAGCAGCCGGGGGGATTACAGGGGGCTGGATCAGCCCCAGCATTTT
.	TRBD2	TRBV7-2	TRBJ2-3	CASSAGGFTDTQYF	TGTGCCAGCAGCGCGGGGGGGTTCACAGATACGCAGTATTTT
many	TRBD1	TRBV28	TRBJ1-5	CATLEGTVLQPQHF	TGTGCCACCCTTGAGGGGACAGTCCTTCAGCCCCAGCATTTT
few	TRBD1	TRBV11-3	TRBJ2-2	CASSSPGQGAYTGELFF	TGTGCCAGCAGCTCCCCCGGGCAGGGGGCGTACACCGGGGAGCTGTTTTTT
few	.	TRBV9	TRBJ2-7	CASSETGFQTYEQYF	TGTGCCAGCAGCGAAACAGGGTTTCAGACCTACGAGCAGTACTTC
.	.	TRBV27	TRBJ1-1	CASSLAWDTEAFF	TGTGCCAGCAGTTTGGCGTGGGACACTGAAGCTTTCTTT
few	TRBD1	TRBV10-3	TRBJ2-2	CAISPTGANTGELFF	TGTGCCATCAGTCCCACAGGGGCGAACACCGGGGAGCTGTTTTTT
.	.	TRBV29-1	TRBJ1-3	CSVDTGVSGNTIYF	TGCAGCGTTGATACGGGAGTCTCTGGAAACACCATATATTTT
few	TRBD1	TRBV3-1	TRBJ2-5	CASSQSDRGKTQYF	TGTGCCAGCAGCCAGTCGGACAGGGGCAAGACCCAGTACTTC